The sample holds one count of the clone carrying this TCR beta chain. Its antigen is not known. TCRdb recomputed calls from the multiplex PCR reads with MiXCR, one row per CDR3 protein. The sample yields tens of thousands of distinct CDR3 sequences, 45% to 65% seen once. The CDR3 length is 15 residues. Trimming at V came to 2 bases and at J to 3 bases, leaving 1 base not matched to a gene. Germline V CDR1 and CDR2: SGDLS, YYNGEE. This record belongs to a study of breast tumors, draining lymph nodes, adjacent tissues. Study-wide results and limits: Tumors had less TCR diversity than lymph nodes, more than nontumor tissue. Luminal-like breast cancer showed significantly greater tumor-nontumor repertoire similarity than basal-like breast cancer did. Data only fit, rather than demonstrated, lymph node origin of most tumor T cells.

The material sequenced was breast tumor tissue. V is TRBV9 and J is TRBJ2-1; the match to TRBD1 covers 11 bases. The clonotype originates from a female donor with breast cancer. Some clones in this sample may be carry-over from other donors' samples. CDR3 bases: TGTGCCAGCAGCGTTGGGACAGGGGGCTACAATGAGCAGTTCTTC. It yields the protein CASSVGTGGYNEQFF.